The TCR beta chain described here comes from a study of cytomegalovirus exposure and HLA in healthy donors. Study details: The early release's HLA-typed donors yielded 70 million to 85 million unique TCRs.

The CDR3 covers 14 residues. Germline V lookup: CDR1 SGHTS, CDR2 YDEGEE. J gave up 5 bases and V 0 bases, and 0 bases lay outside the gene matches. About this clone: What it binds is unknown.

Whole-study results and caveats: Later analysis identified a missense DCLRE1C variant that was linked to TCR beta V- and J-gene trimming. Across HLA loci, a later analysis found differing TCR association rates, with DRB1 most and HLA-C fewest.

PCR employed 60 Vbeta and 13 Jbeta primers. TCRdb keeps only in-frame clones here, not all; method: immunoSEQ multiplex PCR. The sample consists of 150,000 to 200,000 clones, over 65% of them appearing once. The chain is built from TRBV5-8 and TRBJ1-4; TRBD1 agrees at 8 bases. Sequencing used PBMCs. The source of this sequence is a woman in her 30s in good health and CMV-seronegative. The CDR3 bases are TGTGCCAGCAGCTTGGGACAGGGGAATGAAAAACTGTTTTTT. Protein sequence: CASSLGQGNEKLFF.